The 20 T cell receptor beta chains presented below share a single source sample, sequenced in a study of blood T cell repertoires in COVID-19. The repertoire was sequenced with immunoSEQ multiplex PCR; TCRdb's copy has only in-frame clones and lacks some. The sample records about 670,000 clones, about 87% being singletons. The source material was peripheral blood. The receptors come from a woman between 18 and 29 years old with acute or convalescent COVID-19.

For this clone: At the DNA level, this CDR3 is encoded by other sequences in the same sample as well. V and J are TRBV5-1 and TRBJ1-2; 10 bases are a match to TRBD1. V dropped 4 bases and J dropped 3; count of bases not matched to a gene: 3. The CDR3 consists of 14 residues. The V gene's germline CDR1 is SGHRS and CDR2 YFSETQ. The CDR3 DNA sequence: TGCGCCAGCAGCCCAGGGACAGGGGACTATGGCTACACCTTC. Translating gives CASSPGTGDYGYTF.

The chain employs TRBV6-2 or TRBV6-3 and TRBJ1-5; 7 nucleotides agree with TRBD1. With 7 bases clipped from V and 2 bases from J, the junction kept 8 bases outside the gene matches. This CDR3 has 15 amino acids. From germline, CDR1 is MNHEY and CDR2 SVGEGT. CDR3 sequence: CASNPGTAGNQPQHF. In DNA form, the CDR3 reads TGTGCCAGCAACCCCGGGACAGCGGGCAATCAGCCCCAGCATTTT.

This clone has only a few counts. This chain connects TRBV7-3 to TRBJ1-1; no definite D call. The germline V gene encodes CDR1 SGHTA and CDR2 FQGTGA. V was shortened by 1 base and J by 1 base, with 10 bases between the two germline ends. The CDR3 consists of 15 residues. CDR3: CASSLSAGTNTEAFF. In DNA, the CDR3 is TGTGCCAGCAGCTTAAGTGCAGGAACGAACACTGAAGCTTTCTTT.

The chain couples TRBV5-1 to TRBJ1-2; 10 bases match TRBD1. The CDR3 consists of 15 residues. V shed 3 bases and J 4 bases; nucleotides not matched to a gene: 6. CDR1 and CDR2 from the germline V gene are SGHRS and YFSETQ. The CDR3 here is CASSWGQGRPYGYTF. CDR3 DNA sequence: TGCGCCAGCAGCTGGGGACAGGGGAGGCCCTATGGCTACACCTTC.

This clone was seen only a few times. The V gene is TRBV30, the J gene TRBJ1-1; D gene unclear. Germline-derived CDR1 and CDR2 are GTSNPN and SVGIG (reference sequence). Trimming removed 4 bases from V and 2 bases from J, with 11 bases in between. The CDR3 has 13 amino acids. The CDR3 sequence is CAWTQDLNTEAFF. Written as DNA, the CDR3 is TGTGCCTGGACGCAGGATTTAAACACTGAAGCTTTCTTT.

V and J are TRBV4-1 and TRBJ1-3; no clear D. Germline V gene data show CDR1 as MGHRA and CDR2 as YSYEKL. The CDR3 covers 18 residues. V lost 7 bases and J lost 0, with 22 bases in between. In DNA, the CDR3 is TGCGCCAGCACCTCCTGGGAGGGTGCCCTGCCCTCTGGAAACACCATATATTTT. It specifies CASTSWEGALPSGNTIYF.

With respect to this clone: The sample contains more than one DNA sequence encoding this CDR3. The V gene is TRBV9, the J gene TRBJ2-1; TRBD2 aligns across 10 bases. Trimming took 2 bases from V and 4 from J; bases not matched to a gene: 3. Germline assignment: CDR1 SGDLS and CDR2 YYNGEE. This CDR3 contains 15 residues. CDR3 amino acids: CASSVASGGYNEQFF. In nucleotides, the CDR3 is TGTGCCAGCAGCGTGGCTAGCGGGGGTTACAATGAGCAGTTCTTC.

The chain combines TRBV27 with TRBJ1-1, with 7 bases lining up with TRBD1. The V and J ends lost 6 bases and 0 bases, in that order; junction bases with no gene match: 4. CDR1 MNHEY and CDR2 SMNVEV come from the germline V gene (reference sequence). The CDR3 contains 14 residues. The CDR3 DNA follows: TGTGCCAGCAGAGGGGACAGAATGAACACTGAAGCTTTCTTT. Encoded protein: CASRGDRMNTEAFF.

This rearrangement joins TRBV28 to TRBJ1-5; 7 bases map to TRBD1. Germline lookup yields CDR1 MDHEN and CDR2 SYDVKM. This CDR3 is 12 amino acids long. After removal of 6 bases from V and 7 bases from J, the junction contained 3 bases not matched to a gene. The CDR3 here is CASSSGQQPQHF. In DNA, the CDR3 is TGTGCCAGCAGCTCGGGACAGCAGCCCCAGCATTTT.

This clone was seen a single time. V is TRBV11-3 and J is TRBJ2-3; 7 bases are a match to TRBD2. V was pared by 1 base and J by 3 bases, with 7 bases of the junction left unmatched. The germline V gene has CDR1 SGHNT and CDR2 YENEEA. This CDR3 region has 16 residues. The CDR3 DNA sequence: TGTGCCAGCAGCTTAGCCGGCGGGGGTTGGACAGATACGCAGTATTTT. Its translation: CASSLAGGGWTDTQYF.

This clone was observed once. The chain recombines TRBV9 with TRBJ1-1; D not certain. V was pared by 3 bases and J by 3 bases, with 9 bases between. This CDR3 has 13 amino acids. Per germline, CDR1 SGDLS and CDR2 YYNGEE. The CDR3 region has the DNA TGTGCCAGCAGCGGAAACTTATACACTGAAGCTTTCTTT. Translated, it gives CASSGNLYTEAFF.

V and J are TRBV5-1 and TRBJ1-4, with 10 bases aligning to TRBD1. The CDR3 has 15 residues. Germline loops: CDR1 SGHRS, CDR2 YFSETQ. Trimming at V came to 4 bases and at J to 4 bases, leaving 4 bases not matched to a gene. The chain's CDR3 is CASSGDRGFNEKLFF. DNA of the CDR3: TGCGCCAGCAGCGGGGACAGGGGATTTAATGAAAAACTGTTTTTT. The variable domain in full, completed from reference TRBV5-1 and TRBJ1-4, reads KAGVTQTPRYLIKTRGQQVTLSCSPISGHRSVSWYQQTPGQGLQFLFEYFSETQRNKGNFPGRFSGRQFSNSRSEMNVSTLELGDSALYLCASSGDRGFNEKLFFGSGTQLSVL.

The gene calls are TRBV9 and TRBJ1-1, with D possibly being TRBD1 (5 bases). The germline gives CDR1 SGDLS, CDR2 YYNGEE. CDR3 length: 15 residues. Trimming took 4 bases from V and 4 from J, leaving 17 bases between them. The CDR3 nucleotides are TGTGCCAGCAGCACACGCCAGGGCGTGGGCACTGAAGCTTTCTTT. As protein: CASSTRQGVGTEAFF. The entire variable domain, with the rest obtained from reference TRBV9 and TRBJ1-1, is as follows: DSGVTQTPKHLITATGQRVTLRCSPRSGDLSVYWYQQSLDQGLQFLIQYYNGEERAKGNILERFSAQQFPDLHSELNLSSLELGDSALYFCASSTRQGVGTEAFFGQGTRLTVV.

This clone showed up just a few times. The V and J genes are TRBV6-5 and TRBJ1-3; perhaps TRBD1 as D (5 bases). The CDR3 consists of 14 residues. Germline CDR1 is MNHEY and CDR2 is SVGAGI. V lost 6 bases and J lost 0, with 9 bases in between. The CDR3 DNA follows: TGTGCCAGCAGAAAGGGACTCTCTGGAAACACCATATATTTT. Encoded protein: CASRKGLSGNTIYF.

The J gene is TRBJ2-3, the V gene TRBV2; TRBD2 matches at 7 bases. The junction had 7 bases not matched to a gene; V was cut back by 5 bases and J by 5 bases. The CDR3 runs 14 residues. Looked up from germline, CDR1 is SNHLY and CDR2 is FYNNEI. This chain's CDR3 is CASSPRGEIDTQYF. CDR3 bases: TGTGCCAGCAGTCCTCGGGGGGAGATAGATACGCAGTATTTT.

The chain recombines TRBV29-1 with TRBJ1-4, with D maybe TRBD1 (5 bases). Trimming removed 0 bases at V and 5 bases at J, with 13 bases between. Looked up from germline, CDR1 is SQVTM and CDR2 is ANQGSEA. This CDR3 region has 15 residues. CDR3 nucleotides: TGCAGCGTTGAAGATCGGAGGGAGGGGAATGAAAAACTGTTTTTT. Translating gives CSVEDRREGNEKLFF.

The rearrangement uses TRBV7-6 and TRBJ1-2, with 9 bases lining up with TRBD1. CDR1 is SGHVS, CDR2 FNYEAQ, per germline. With 5 bases clipped from V and 4 bases from J, the junction kept 2 bases outside the gene matches. This CDR3 comprises 13 residues. The DNA of the CDR3 is TGTGCCAGCAGCCCGGGACAGGGCTATGGCTACACCTTC. Protein: CASSPGQGYGYTF. Variable domain in full (rest from reference TRBV7-6 and TRBJ1-2): GAGVSQSPRYKVTKRGQDVALRCDPISGHVSLYWYRQALGQGPEFLTYFNYEAQQDKSGLPNDRFSAERPEGSISTLTIQRTEQRDSAMYRCASSPGQGYGYTFGSGTRLTVV.

The chain couples TRBV5-5 to TRBJ2-3; D unresolved. The germline V gene encodes CDR1 SGHKS and CDR2 YYEKEE (reference sequence). This CDR3 is built from 13 residues. Between the trimmed V and J ends, which lost 2 bases and 1 base, there was a span of 5 bases. The CDR3 reads CASSFQGTDTQYF. The CDR3, as DNA: TGTGCCAGCAGCTTCCAGGGCACAGATACGCAGTATTTT.

This chain joins TRBV6-6 and TRBJ1-2, with 7 positions matching TRBD1. Germline CDR1 and CDR2: MNHNY and SVGAGI (reference sequence). The CDR3 sequence is 12 residues long. The V and J ends lost 7 bases and 3 bases, in that order; junction bases with no gene match: 2. The CDR3 DNA is TGTGCCAGCATCCAGGGGGACTATGGCTACACCTTC. This translates into CASIQGDYGYTF.

The V and J genes are TRBV6-5 and TRBJ1-2, with D possibly TRBD1 on 5 matching bases. The CDR3 covers 13 residues. V lost 5 bases and J 8 bases, leaving 15 bases between the germline ends. CDR1 MNHEY and CDR2 SVGAGI come from the germline V gene. As DNA, the CDR3 is TGTGCCAGCAGTCCACGTTCGGGGGTGGGCTACACCTTC. It encodes CASSPRSGVGYTF.